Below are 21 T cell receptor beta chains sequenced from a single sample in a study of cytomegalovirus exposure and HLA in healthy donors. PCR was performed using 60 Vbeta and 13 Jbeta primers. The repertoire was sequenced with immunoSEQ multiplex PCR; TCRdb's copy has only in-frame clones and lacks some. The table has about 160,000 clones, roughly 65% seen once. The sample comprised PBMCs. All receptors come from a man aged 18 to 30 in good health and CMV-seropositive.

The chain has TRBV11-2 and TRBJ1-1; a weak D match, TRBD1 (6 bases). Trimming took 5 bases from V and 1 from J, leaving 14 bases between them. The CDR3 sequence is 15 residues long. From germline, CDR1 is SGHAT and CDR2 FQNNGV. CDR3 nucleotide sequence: TGTGCCAGCAGCAAGGGTGGGGGGGCGAACACTGAAGCTTTCTTT. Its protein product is CASSKGGGANTEAFF.

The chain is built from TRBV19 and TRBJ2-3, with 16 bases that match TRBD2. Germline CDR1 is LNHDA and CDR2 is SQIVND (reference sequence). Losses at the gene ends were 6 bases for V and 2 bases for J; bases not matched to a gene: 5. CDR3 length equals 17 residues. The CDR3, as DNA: TGTGCCAGTAGAAAGGGACTAGCGGGAGGGAACACAGATACGCAGTATTTT. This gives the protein CASRKGLAGGNTDTQYF.

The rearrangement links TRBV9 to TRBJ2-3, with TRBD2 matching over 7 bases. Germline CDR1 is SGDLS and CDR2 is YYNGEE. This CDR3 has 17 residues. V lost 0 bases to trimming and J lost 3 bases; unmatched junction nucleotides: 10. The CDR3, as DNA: TGTGCCAGCAGCGTAGAATTTGAGGGAGGGATTACAGATACGCAGTATTTT. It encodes CASSVEFEGGITDTQYF.

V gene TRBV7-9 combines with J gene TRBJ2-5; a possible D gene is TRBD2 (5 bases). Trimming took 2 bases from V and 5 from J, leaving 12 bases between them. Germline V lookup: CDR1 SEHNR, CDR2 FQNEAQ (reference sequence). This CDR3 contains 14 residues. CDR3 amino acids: CASSLRAAGETQYF. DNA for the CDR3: TGTGCCAGCAGCTTAAGAGCGGCTGGGGAGACCCAGTACTTC.

The CDR3: CASSSSGTRPYEQYV. CDR3 sequence (DNA): TGTGCCAGCAGCTCTTCCGGGACTAGGCCCTACGAGCAGTACGTC. This chain joins TRBV13 and TRBJ2-7; 8 bases line up with TRBD2. The junction had 7 bases not matched to a gene; V was cut back by 4 bases and J by 2 bases. CDR1 is PRHDT and CDR2 is FYEKMQ in the germline V gene (reference sequence). CDR3 length equals 15 residues.

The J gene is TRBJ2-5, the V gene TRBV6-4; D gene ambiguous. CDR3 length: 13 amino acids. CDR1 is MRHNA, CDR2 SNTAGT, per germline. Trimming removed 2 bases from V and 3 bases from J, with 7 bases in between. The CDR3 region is CASSDGVEETQYF. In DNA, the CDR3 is TGTGCCAGCAGTGACGGAGTGGAAGAGACCCAGTACTTC.

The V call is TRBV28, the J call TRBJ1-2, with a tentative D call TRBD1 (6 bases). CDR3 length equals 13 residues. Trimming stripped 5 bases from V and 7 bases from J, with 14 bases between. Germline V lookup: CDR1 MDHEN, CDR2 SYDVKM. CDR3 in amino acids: CASSNRERGGYTF. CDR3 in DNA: TGTGCCAGCAGTAACAGGGAACGGGGTGGCTACACCTTC.

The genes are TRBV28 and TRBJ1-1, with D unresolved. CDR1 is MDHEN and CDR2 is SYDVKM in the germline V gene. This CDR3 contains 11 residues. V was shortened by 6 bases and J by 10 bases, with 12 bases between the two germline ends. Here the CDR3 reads CASREETGAFF. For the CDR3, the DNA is TGTGCCAGCAGGGAGGAGACCGGAGCTTTCTTT.

CDR3 coding DNA: TGTGCCAGCAGGCCCCGTGGCGGGGTTTGGTCGCAGTATTTT. This translates into CASRPRGGVWSQYF. The rearrangement links TRBV2 to TRBJ2-3; tentatively, D is TRBD2 (6 bases). Germline V lookup: CDR1 SNHLY, CDR2 FYNNEI. Between the trimmed V and J ends, which lost 6 bases and 10 bases, there was a span of 20 bases. The length of the CDR3 is 14 residues. The full variable domain, completed using reference TRBV2 and TRBJ2-3, is EPEVTQTPSHQVTQMGQEVILRCVPISNHLYFYWYRQILGQKVEFLVSFYNNEISEKSEIFDDQFSVERPDGSNFTLKIRSTKLEDSAMYFCASRPRGGVWSQYFGPGTRLTVL.

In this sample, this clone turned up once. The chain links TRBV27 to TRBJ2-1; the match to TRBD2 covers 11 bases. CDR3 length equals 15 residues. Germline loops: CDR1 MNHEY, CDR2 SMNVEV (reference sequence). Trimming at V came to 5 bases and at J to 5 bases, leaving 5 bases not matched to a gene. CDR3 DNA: TGTGCCAGCAGTCCCGGGACTAGCGGCAACAATGAGCAGTTCTTC. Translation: CASSPGTSGNNEQFF.

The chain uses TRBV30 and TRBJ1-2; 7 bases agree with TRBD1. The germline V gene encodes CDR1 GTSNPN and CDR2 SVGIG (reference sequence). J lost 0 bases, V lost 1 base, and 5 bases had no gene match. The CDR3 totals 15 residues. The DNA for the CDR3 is TGTGCCTGGAGTGCCGATGGGACAGCTAACTATGGCTACACCTTC. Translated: CAWSADGTANYGYTF.

CDR3 bases: TGTGCCAGTAGTATAGGAGGGACAGGGTCCTTGCGGAACACTGAAGCTTTCTTT. It is translated as CASSIGGTGSLRNTEAFF. The chain links TRBV19 to TRBJ1-1; 9 bases line up with TRBD1. V lost 1 base to trimming and J lost 1 base; unmatched junction nucleotides: 10. From germline, CDR1 is LNHDA and CDR2 SQIVND (reference sequence). This CDR3 is built from 18 residues. The entire variable domain, with the rest obtained from reference TRBV19 and TRBJ1-1, is as follows: DGGITQSPKYLFRKEGQNVTLSCEQNLNHDAMYWYRQDPGQGLRLIYYSQIVNDFQKGDIAEGYSVSREKKESFPLTVTSAQKNPTAFYLCASSIGGTGSLRNTEAFFGQGTRLTVV.

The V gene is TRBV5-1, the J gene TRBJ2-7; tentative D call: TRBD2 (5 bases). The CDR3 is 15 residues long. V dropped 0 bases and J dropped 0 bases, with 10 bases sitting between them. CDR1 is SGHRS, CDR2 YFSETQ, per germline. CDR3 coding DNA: TGCGCCAGCAGCTTGGCCGTGGGGAGCTCCTACGAGCAGTACGTC. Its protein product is CASSLAVGSSYEQYV.

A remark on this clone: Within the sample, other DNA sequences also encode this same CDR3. The CDR3 loop reads CASSVGGRMNTEAFF. As DNA, the CDR3 is TGTGCCAGCAGCGTAGGAGGGCGGATGAACACTGAAGCTTTCTTT. This chain links TRBV9 with TRBJ1-1; D remains ambiguous. The CDR3 totals 15 residues. Trimming pared 0 bases from V and 0 bases from J, leaving 9 bases between. Germline V gene sequence: CDR1 SGDLS, CDR2 YYNGEE.

DNA of the CDR3: TGTGCCAGCAGCTTAGGGTCCCGGGGGGGGAACACTGAAGCTTTCTTT. Translating it yields CASSLGSRGGNTEAFF. J is TRBJ1-1 and V is TRBV13, with D tentatively TRBD1 (5 bases). The V end lost 0 bases, the J end lost 1 base, and 12 bases lay between the germline ends. The germline V gene encodes CDR1 PRHDT and CDR2 FYEKMQ (reference sequence). The CDR3 contains 16 residues.

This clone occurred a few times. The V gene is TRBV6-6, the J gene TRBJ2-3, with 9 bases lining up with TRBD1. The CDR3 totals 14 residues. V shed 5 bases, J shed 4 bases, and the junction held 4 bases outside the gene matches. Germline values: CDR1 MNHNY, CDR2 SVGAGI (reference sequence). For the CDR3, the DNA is TGTGCCAGCAGTCCCCGGACAGGGGCAGATACGCAGTATTTT. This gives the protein CASSPRTGADTQYF.

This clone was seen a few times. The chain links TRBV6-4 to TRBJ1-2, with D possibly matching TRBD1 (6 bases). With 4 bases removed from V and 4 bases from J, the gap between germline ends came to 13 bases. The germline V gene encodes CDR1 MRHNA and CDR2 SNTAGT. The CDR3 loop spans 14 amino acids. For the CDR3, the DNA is TGTGCCAGCAGTGTAGAGTCAGGGGCCTATGGCTACACCTTC. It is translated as CASSVESGAYGYTF.

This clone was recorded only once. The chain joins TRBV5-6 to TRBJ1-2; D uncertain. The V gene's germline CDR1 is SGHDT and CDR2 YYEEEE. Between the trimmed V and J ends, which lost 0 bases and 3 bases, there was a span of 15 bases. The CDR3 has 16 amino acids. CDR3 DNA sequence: TGTGCCAGCAGCTTGGCTCGGGTCAATCGTTACTATGGCTACACCTTC. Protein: CASSLARVNRYYGYTF.

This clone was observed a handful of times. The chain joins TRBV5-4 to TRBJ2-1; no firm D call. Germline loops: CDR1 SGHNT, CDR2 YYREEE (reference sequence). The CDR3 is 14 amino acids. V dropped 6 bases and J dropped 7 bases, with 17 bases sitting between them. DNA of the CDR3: TGTGCCAGCACCAAACTCGGAGATTTAAATGAGCAGTTCTTC. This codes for CASTKLGDLNEQFF.

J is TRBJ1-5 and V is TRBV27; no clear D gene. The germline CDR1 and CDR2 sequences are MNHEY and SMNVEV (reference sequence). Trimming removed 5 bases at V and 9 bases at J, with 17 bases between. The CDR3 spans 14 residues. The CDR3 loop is CASSTTRGFGPQHF. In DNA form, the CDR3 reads TGTGCCAGCAGTACGACGCGGGGTTTTGGGCCCCAGCATTTT.

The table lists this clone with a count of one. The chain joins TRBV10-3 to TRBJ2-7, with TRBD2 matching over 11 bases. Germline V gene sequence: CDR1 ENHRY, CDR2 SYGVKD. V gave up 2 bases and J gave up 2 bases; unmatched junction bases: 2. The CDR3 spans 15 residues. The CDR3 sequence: CAISEGTSGAYEQYV. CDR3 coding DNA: TGTGCCATCAGTGAGGGGACTAGCGGCGCCTACGAGCAGTACGTC.